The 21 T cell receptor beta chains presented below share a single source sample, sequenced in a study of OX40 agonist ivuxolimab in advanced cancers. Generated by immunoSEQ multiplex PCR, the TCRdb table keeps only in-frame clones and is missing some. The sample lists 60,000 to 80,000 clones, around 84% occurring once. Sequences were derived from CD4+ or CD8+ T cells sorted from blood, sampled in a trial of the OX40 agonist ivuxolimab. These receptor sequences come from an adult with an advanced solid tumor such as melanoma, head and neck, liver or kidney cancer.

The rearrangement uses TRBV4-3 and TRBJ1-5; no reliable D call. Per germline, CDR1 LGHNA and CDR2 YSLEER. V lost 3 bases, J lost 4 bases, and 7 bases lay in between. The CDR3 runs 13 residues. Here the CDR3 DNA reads TGCGCCAGCAGCCAGGATCTAAATCAGCCCCAGCATTTT. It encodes CASSQDLNQPQHF.

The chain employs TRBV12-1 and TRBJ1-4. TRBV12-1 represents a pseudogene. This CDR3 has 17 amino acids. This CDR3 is CASSCTGTPPAFEKLFF. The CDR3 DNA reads TGTGCCAGCAGCTGCACCGGGACTCCCCCGGCTTTCGAAAAACTGTTTTTT.

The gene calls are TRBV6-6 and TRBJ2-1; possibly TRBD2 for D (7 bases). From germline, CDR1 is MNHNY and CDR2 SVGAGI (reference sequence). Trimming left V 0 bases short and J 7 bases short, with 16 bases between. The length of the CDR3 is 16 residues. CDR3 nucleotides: TGTGCCAGCAGTTACTCCTCGGGGGGCCAGGGGAATGAGCAGTTCTTC. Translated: CASSYSSGGQGNEQFF.

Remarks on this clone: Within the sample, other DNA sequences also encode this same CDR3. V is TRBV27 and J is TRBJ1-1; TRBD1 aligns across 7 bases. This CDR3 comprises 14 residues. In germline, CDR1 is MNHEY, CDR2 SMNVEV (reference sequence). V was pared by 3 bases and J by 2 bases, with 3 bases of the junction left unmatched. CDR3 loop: CASSLYRGNTEAFF. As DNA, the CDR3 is TGTGCCAGCAGTTTGTACAGGGGTAACACTGAAGCTTTCTTT.

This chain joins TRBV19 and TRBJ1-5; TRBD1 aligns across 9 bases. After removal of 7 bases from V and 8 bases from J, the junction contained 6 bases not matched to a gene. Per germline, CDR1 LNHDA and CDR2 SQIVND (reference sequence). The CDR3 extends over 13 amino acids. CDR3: CASKDRGEKPQHF. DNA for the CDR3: TGTGCCAGTAAAGACAGGGGGGAGAAGCCCCAGCATTTT.

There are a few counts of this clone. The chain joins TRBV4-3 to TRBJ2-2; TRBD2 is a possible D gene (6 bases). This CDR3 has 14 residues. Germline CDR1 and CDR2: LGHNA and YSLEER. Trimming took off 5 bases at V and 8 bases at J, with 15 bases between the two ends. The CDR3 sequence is CASSKKRAWGELFF. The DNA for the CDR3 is TGCGCCAGCAGCAAAAAGCGGGCCTGGGGGGAGCTGTTTTTT.

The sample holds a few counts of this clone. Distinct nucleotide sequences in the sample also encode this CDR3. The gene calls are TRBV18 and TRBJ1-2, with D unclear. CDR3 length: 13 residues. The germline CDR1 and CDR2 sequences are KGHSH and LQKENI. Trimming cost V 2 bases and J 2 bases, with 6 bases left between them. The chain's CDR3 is CASSPGSNYGYTF. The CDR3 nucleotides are TGTGCCAGCTCACCAGGGTCCAACTATGGCTACACCTTC.

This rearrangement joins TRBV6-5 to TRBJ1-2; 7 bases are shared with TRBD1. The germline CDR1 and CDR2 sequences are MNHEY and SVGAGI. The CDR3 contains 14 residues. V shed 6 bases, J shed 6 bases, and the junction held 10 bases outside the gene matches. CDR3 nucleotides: TGTGCCAGCAGGGAGTCAGGGGGAACAGATGGCTACACCTTC. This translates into CASRESGGTDGYTF.

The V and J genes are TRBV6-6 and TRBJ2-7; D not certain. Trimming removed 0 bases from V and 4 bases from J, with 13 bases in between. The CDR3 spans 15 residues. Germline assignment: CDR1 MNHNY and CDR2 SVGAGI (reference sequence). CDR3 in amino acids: CASSYSSPSNYEQYF. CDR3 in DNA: TGTGCCAGCAGTTACTCCTCGCCCTCTAATTACGAGCAGTACTTC.

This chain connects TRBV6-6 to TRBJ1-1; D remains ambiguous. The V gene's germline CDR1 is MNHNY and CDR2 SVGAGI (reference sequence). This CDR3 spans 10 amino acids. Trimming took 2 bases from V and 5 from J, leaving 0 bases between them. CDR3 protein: CASSYTEAFF. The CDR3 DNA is TGTGCCAGCAGTTACACTGAAGCTTTCTTT.

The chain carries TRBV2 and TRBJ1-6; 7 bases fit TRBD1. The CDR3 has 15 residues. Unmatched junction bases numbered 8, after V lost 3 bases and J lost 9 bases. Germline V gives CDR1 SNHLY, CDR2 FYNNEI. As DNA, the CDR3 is TGTGCCAGCAGTGACCCACAGGGGAGTGGTTCACCCCTCCACTTT. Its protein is CASSDPQGSGSPLHF. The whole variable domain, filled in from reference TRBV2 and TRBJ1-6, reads EPEVTQTPSHQVTQMGQEVILRCVPISNHLYFYWYRQILGQKVEFLVSFYNNEISEKSEIFDDQFSVERPDGSNFTLKIRSTKLEDSAMYFCASSDPQGSGSPLHFGNGTRLTVT.

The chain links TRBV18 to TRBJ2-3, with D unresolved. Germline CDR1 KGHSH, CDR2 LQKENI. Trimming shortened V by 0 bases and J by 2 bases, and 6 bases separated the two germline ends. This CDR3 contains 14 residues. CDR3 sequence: CASSPPTVTDTQYF. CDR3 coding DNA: TGTGCCAGCTCACCACCGACTGTCACAGATACGCAGTATTTT.

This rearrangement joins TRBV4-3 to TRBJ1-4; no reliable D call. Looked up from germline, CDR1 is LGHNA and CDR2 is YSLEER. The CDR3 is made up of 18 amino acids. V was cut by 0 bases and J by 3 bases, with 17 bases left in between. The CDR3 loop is CASSQDIANRVSNEKLFF. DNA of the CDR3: TGCGCCAGCAGCCAAGATATTGCAAATAGAGTTTCTAATGAAAAACTGTTTTTT.

CDR3 bases: TGTGCCACCAGCAGATTACAGGGGGCGGGGGAAAAACTGTTTTTT. This gives the protein CATSRLQGAGEKLFF. This chain connects TRBV15 to TRBJ1-4; TRBD1 matches at 9 bases. The J segment lost 8 bases and the V segment lost 2 bases, leaving 6 bases of the junction unmatched. This CDR3 is 15 amino acids long. CDR1 LNHNV and CDR2 YYDKDF come from the germline V gene (reference sequence).

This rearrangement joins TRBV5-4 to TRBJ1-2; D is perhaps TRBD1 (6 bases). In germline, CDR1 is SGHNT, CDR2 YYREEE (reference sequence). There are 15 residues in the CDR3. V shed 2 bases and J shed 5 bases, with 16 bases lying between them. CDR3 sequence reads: CASSLRRGGGYGYTF. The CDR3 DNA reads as TGTGCCAGCAGCTTACGGCGAGGGGGTGGGTATGGCTACACCTTC.

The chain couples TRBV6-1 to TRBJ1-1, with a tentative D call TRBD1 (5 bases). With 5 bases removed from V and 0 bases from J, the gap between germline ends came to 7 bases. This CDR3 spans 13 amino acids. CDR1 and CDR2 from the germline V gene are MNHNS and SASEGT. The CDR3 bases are TGTGCCAGCAGTCCAGGGATGAACACTGAAGCTTTCTTT. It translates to CASSPGMNTEAFF.

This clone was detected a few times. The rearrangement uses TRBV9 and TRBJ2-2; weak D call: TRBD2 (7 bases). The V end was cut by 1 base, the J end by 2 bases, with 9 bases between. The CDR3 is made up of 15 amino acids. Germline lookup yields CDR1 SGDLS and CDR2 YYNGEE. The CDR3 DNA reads TGTGCCAGCAGCGTAAGGGGGGGTAACACCGGGGAGCTGTTTTTT. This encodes CASSVRGGNTGELFF.

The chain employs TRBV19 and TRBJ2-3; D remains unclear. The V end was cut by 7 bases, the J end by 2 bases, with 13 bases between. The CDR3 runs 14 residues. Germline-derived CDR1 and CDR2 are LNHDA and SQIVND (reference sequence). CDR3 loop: CASTGFQDTDTQYF. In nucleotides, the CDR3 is TGTGCCAGTACAGGATTCCAAGACACAGATACGCAGTATTTT.

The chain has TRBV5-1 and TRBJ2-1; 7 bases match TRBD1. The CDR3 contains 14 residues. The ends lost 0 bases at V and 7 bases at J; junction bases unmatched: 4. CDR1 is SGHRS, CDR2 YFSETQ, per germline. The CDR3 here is CASSLAAGGNEQFF. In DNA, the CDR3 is TGCGCCAGCAGCTTGGCCGCAGGGGGAAATGAGCAGTTCTTC.

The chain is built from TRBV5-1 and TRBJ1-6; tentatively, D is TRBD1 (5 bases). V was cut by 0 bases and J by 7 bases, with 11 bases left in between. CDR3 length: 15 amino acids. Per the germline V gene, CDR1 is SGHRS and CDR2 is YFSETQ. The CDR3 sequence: CASSLAPGKNSPLHF. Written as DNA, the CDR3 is TGCGCCAGCAGCTTGGCCCCAGGGAAGAATTCACCCCTCCACTTT.

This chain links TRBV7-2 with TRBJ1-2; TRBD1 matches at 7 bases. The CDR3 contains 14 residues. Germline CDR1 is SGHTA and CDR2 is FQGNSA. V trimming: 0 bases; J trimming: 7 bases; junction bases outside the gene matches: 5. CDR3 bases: TGTGCCAGCAGCTTAGCGGGGCAGGGGGTTGGCTACACCTTC. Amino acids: CASSLAGQGVGYTF.